The subject of this entry is one TCR beta chain. This sample stems from a study of blood T cell repertoires in COVID-19. Study-wide context: Samples representing acute and convalescent COVID-19 were sourced from the United States, Italy and Spain. Sample material is recorded as cDNA or gDNA derived from T cells, B-cell-depleted T cells, or PBMCs.

Seattle's cohort entered during active infection and was followed longitudinally. This CDR3 is 15 amino acids long. The trim removed 4 bases at V and 7 bases at J, leaving 10 bases unmatched. Germline V gene data show CDR1 as SNHLY and CDR2 as FYNNEI. Under the authors' procedure: Nucleated cell counts were estimated from reference gene primer amplification. TCRdb's table, derived via immunoSEQ multiplex PCR, lists solely in-frame clones and lacks some. That table is the source of V, J and clone size, and D and trimming were worked out from the DNA. The table shows about 200,000 clones, with 88% occurring only once.

The sequenced sample was peripheral blood. V is TRBV2 and J is TRBJ2-7; 10 bases fit TRBD2. The receptor's source is a man aged 45-65 years with COVID-19, enrolled during active disease. The CDR3 protein is CASSVGAGGVGEQYF. CDR3 nucleotides: TGTGCCAGCAGTGTGGGAGCGGGAGGGGTCGGAGAGCAGTACTTC.